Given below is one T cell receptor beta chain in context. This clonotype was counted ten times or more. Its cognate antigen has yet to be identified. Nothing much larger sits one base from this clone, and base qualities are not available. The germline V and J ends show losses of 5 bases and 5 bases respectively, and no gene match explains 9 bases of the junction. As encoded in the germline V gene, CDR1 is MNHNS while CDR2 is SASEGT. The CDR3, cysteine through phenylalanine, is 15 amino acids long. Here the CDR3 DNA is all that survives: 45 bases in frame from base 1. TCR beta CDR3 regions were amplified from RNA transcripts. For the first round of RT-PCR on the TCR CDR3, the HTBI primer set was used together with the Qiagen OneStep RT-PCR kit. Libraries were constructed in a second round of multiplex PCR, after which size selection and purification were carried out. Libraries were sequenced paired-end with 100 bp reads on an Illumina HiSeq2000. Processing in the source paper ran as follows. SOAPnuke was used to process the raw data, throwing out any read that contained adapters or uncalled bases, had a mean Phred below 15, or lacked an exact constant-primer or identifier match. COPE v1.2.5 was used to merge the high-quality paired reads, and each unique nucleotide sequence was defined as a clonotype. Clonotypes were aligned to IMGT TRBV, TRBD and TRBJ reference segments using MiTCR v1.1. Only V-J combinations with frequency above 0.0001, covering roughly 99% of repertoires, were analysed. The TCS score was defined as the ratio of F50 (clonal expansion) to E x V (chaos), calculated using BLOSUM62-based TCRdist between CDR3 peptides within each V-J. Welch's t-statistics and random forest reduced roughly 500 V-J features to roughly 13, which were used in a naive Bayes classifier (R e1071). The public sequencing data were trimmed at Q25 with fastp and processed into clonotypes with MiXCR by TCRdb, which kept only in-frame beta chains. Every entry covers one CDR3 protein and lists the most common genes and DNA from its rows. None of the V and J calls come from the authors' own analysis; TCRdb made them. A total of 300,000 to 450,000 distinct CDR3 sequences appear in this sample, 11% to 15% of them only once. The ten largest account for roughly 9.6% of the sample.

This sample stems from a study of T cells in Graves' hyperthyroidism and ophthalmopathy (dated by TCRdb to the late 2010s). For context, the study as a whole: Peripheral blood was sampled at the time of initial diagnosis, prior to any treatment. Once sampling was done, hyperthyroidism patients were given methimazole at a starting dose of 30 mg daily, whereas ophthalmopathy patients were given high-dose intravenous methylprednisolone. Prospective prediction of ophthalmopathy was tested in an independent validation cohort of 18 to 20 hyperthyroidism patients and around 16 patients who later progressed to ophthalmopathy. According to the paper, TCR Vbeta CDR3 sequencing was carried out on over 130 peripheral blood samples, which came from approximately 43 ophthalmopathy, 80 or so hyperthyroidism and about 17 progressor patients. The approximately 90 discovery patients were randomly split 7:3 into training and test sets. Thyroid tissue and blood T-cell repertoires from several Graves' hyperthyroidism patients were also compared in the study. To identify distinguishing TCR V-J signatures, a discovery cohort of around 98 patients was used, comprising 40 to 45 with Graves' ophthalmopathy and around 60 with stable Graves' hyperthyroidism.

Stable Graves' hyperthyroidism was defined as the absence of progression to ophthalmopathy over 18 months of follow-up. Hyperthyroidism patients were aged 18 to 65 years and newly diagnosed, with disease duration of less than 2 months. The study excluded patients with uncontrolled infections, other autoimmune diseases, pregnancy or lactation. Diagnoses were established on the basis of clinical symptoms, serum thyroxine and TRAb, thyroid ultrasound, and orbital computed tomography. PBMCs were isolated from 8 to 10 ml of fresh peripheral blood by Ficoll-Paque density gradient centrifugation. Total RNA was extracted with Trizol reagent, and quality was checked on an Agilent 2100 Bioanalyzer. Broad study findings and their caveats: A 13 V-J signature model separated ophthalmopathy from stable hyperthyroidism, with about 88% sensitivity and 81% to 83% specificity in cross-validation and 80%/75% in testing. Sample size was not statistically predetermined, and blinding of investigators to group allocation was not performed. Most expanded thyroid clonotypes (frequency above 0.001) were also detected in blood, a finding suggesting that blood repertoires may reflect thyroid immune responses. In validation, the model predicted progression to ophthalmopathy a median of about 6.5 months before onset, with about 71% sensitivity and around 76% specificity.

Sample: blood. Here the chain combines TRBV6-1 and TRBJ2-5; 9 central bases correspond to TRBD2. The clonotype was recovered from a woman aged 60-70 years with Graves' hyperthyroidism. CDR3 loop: CASSPGRGREETQYF. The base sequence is TGTGCCAGCAGTCCGGGTCGCGGGAGGGAGGAGACCCAGTACTTC.